One sample yielded the 32 T cell receptor beta chains listed below, sequenced in a study of tumor and adjacent non-tumor tissue in lung cancer. This sample's RNA came from whole unsorted tissue. The library came from three nested PCR rounds adapted from ARM-PCR protocols. In TCRdb, the multiplex PCR reads were re-called with MiXCR into one record per CDR3 protein. The sample lists approximately 71,000 distinct CDR3 sequences, 55% to 70% occurring once. Sample: lung tumor tissue. Every receptor here comes from a man aged 45-65 years with non-small cell lung cancer.

This clonotype was detected ten times or more. This chain joins TRBV20-1 and TRBJ2-7; possible D gene TRBD1, 5 bases. The germline gives CDR1 DFQATT, CDR2 SNEGSKA (reference sequence). CDR3 size: 17 residues. V lost 3 bases and J lost 0, with 21 bases in between. Here the CDR3 reads CSASLPRAGRASYEQYF. The CDR3 coding sequence is TGCAGTGCTAGCCTACCTCGTGCAGGGCGCGCCTCCTACGAGCAGTACTTC.

This clonotype came up once. This chain connects TRBV20-1 to TRBJ2-3; TRBD2 might be the D (6 bases). V lost 2 bases and J 4 bases, leaving 16 bases between the germline ends. The CDR3 sequence is 15 residues long. The V gene's germline CDR1 is DFQATT and CDR2 SNEGSKA (reference sequence). DNA of the CDR3: TGCAGTGCTAGACTTACGGGAGACGCGGCAGATACGCAGTATTTT. It yields the protein CSARLTGDAADTQYF.

The chain carries TRBV15 and TRBJ2-1; 8 bases are shared with TRBD2. J was trimmed by 2 bases and V by 10 bases; bases with no gene match: 19. CDR3 size: 18 residues. CDR1 is LNHNV, CDR2 YYDKDF, per germline (reference sequence). CDR3 DNA sequence: TGTGCCAAGAGCACCGGGACTGGCGGGAGGAATACCTACAATGAGCAGTTCTTC. It codes for CAKSTGTGGRNTYNEQFF.

This clonotype has at least ten counts. V gene TRBV5-4 combines with J gene TRBJ2-1, with 7 bases matching TRBD2. CDR3 length: 15 residues. Germline loops: CDR1 SGHNT, CDR2 YYREEE (reference sequence). The ends lost 4 bases at V and 4 bases at J; junction bases unmatched: 8. The CDR3 sequence is CASSPGGGGYNEQFF. CDR3 nucleotide sequence: TGTGCCAGCAGCCCCGGTGGGGGGGGATACAATGAGCAGTTCTTC.

Comments on this clonotype: A read error is possible here, since a much larger clone lies one base away. The chain employs TRBV6-1 and TRBJ2-5, with D unresolved. Germline V gives CDR1 MNHNS, CDR2 SASEGT. The CDR3 loop spans 11 amino acids. The chain's CDR3 is CVSSPQETQYF. The CDR3 coding sequence is TGTGTCAGCAGCCCTCAAGAGACCCAGTACTTC.

The count of this clonotype is one. A read error may account for a junction end that differs from germline. The genes are TRBV11-2 and TRBJ1-1; the D is unclear. The CDR3 is 13 amino acids. Germline V gene data show CDR1 as SGHAT and CDR2 as FQNNGV. DNA for the CDR3: TGTGCCAGTAGCTTGAAGAGGAACACTGATGCATTCTTT. Protein sequence: CASSLKRNTDAFF. The whole variable domain, remainder taken from reference TRBV11-2 and TRBJ1-1, is EAGVAQSPRYKIIEKRQSVAFWCNPISGHATLYWYQQILGQGPKLLIQFQNNGVVDDSQLPKDRFSAERLKGVDSTLKIQPAKLEDSAVYLCASSLKRNTDAFFGQGTRLTVV.

Comment on this clonotype: Sequence at one end of the junction differs from germline and may be a read error. The chain is built from TRBV6-5 and TRBJ1-1, with a possible D match to TRBD1 (6 bases). Germline loops: CDR1 MNHEY, CDR2 SVGAGI. This CDR3 region has 12 residues. CDR3 in DNA: TGCGCCAGCAGAACAGGGTGGTCTGAAGCTTTCTTT. Residues: CASRTGWSEAFF.

The V gene is TRBV10-3, the J gene TRBJ2-6; possibly TRBD2 for D (6 bases). The CDR3 contains 16 residues. Germline lookup yields CDR1 ENHRY and CDR2 SYGVKD. CDR3 sequence: CAAWNGRDSLANVLTF. The CDR3 DNA follows: TGTGCAGCATGGAACGGCAGGGACTCTCTGGCCAACGTCCTGACTTTC.

This clonotype was counted a single time. In this CDR3 the conserved last residue, phenylalanine or tryptophan, is missing, so a read error is likely. The rearrangement joins TRBV14 to TRBJ2-5, with D unclear. This CDR3 spans 13 amino acids. The germline gives CDR1 SGHDN, CDR2 FVKESK. Written as DNA, the CDR3 is TGTGCCACTACCGGACCGACGCAAGAGACTCAGTACTCC. It yields the protein CATTGPTQETQYS.

A word on this clonotype: The conserved final phenylalanine or tryptophan is absent from the CDR3, which likely points to a read error. The gene calls are TRBV11-1 and TRBJ2-5; D not resolved. Germline V gene lookup returns CDR1 SGHAT and CDR2 FQDESV (reference sequence). The CDR3 length is 14 residues. Trimming removed 6 bases at V and 7 bases at J, with 18 bases between. The CDR3 loop is CASRTGSRRGTQYY. In nucleotides, the CDR3 is TGTGCCAGCAGGACCGGTAGCCGGAGAGGGACCCAGTACTAC.

This clonotype was observed a few times. The chain joins TRBV2 to TRBJ2-2; D could derive from TRBD1 or TRBD2 (5 bases each). CDR1 is SNHLY and CDR2 is FYNNEI in the germline V gene. The CDR3 is 16 residues long. Trimming left V 4 bases short and J 0 bases short, with 12 bases between. The DNA for the CDR3 is TGTGCCAGCAGTGGTGAGGGACCCGCGAACACCGGGGAGCTGTTTTTT. Translation gives CASSGEGPANTGELFF.

To note about this clonotype: At one end the junction does not follow the germline gene, possibly because of a read error. The rearrangement links TRBV29-1 to TRBJ2-1, with a tentative D call TRBD2 (6 bases). Germline V gene lookup returns CDR1 SQVTM and CDR2 ANQGSEA. There are 14 residues in the CDR3. The CDR3 coding sequence is TGCATTGTTGAAGATACAGGCCGCGGGGATGAGCAGTTTTTC. Its translation: CIVEDTGRGDEQFF.

This clonotype was picked up a small number of times. This chain joins TRBV28 and TRBJ2-4; the D is unclear. V was trimmed by 6 bases and J by 9 bases, leaving 6 bases between them. This CDR3 is 10 amino acids long. The V gene's germline CDR1 is MDHEN and CDR2 SYDVKM. The CDR3 DNA sequence: TGTGCCAGCAGCCGTGTCATTCAGTACTTC. It is translated as CASSRVIQYF.

The rearrangement joins TRBV30 to TRBJ1-6; D might be TRBD1 (5 bases). This CDR3 is 16 amino acids long. Germline values: CDR1 GTSNPN, CDR2 SVGIG (reference sequence). V was trimmed by 4 bases and J by 10 bases, leaving 23 bases between them. CDR3 nucleotide sequence: TGTGCCTGGACCCAGCAGGTAGTCATGGGACGGTCACCCCTCCACTTT. Its protein is CAWTQQVVMGRSPLHF.

The J gene is TRBJ2-3, the V gene TRBV29-1; 10 nucleotides line up with TRBD1. Per the germline V gene, CDR1 is SQVTM and CDR2 is ANQGSEA. The CDR3 totals 15 residues. The CDR3 DNA follows: TGCATCGCGACGCCCGGGACAGGGGGCACAGATACGCAGTATTTT. Translated, it gives CIATPGTGGTDTQYF.

This clonotype came up many times. The V and J genes are TRBV29-1 and TRBJ2-4; TRBD2 agrees at 7 bases. Losses at the gene ends were 4 bases for V and 2 bases for J; bases not matched to a gene: 2. Germline V lookup: CDR1 SQVTM, CDR2 ANQGSEA. This CDR3 contains 13 residues. The CDR3 DNA sequence: TGCAGCGTTGGGGAGGGGCCCAAAAACATTCAGTACTTC. Amino acid sequence: CSVGEGPKNIQYF.

This clonotype was counted between two and nine times. A single base separates this from a much larger clone, so it may be a read error. Because it lacks the conserved phenylalanine or tryptophan at the end, this CDR3 is likely a read error. The CDR3 coding sequence is TGTGCCAGCAGCCCATCCGTAGTCGGGGAGCTGTTTTAT. This translates into CASSPSVVGELFY. V usage is TRBV7-3 and J usage is TRBJ2-2; no clear D gene. The CDR3 loop spans 13 amino acids. Trimming removed 5 bases at V and 7 bases at J, with 11 bases between. Germline V CDR1 and CDR2: SGHTA, FQGTGA.

This clonotype was counted at least ten times. V gene TRBV28 combines with J gene TRBJ2-3, with 7 positions matching TRBD2. V gave up 6 bases and J gave up 9 bases; unmatched junction bases: 12. Germline CDR1 MDHEN, CDR2 SYDVKM. The CDR3 contains 14 residues. The CDR3 loop is CASRSGPAGTTQYF. The CDR3 DNA is TGTGCCAGCAGGTCTGGTCCAGCGGGGACGACGCAGTATTTT.

This clonotype was observed a handful of times. The chain combines TRBV11-2 with TRBJ2-7; D is perhaps TRBD1 (6 bases). This CDR3 comprises 15 residues. The germline V gene encodes CDR1 SGHAT and CDR2 FQNNGV. The V and J ends lost 4 bases and 0 bases respectively, with 13 bases between them. CDR3 residues: CASSYRPGDSYEQYF. The CDR3 nucleotides are TGTGCCAGCAGCTACCGGCCAGGGGACTCCTACGAGCAGTACTTC.

This clonotype was seen repeatedly, ten times or more. The rearrangement joins TRBV6-5 to TRBJ1-5, with D unresolved. Germline values: CDR1 MNHEY, CDR2 SVGAGI. The CDR3 runs 14 residues. With 5 bases removed from V and 6 bases from J, the gap between germline ends came to 14 bases. CDR3 sequence reads: CASSRLVGGQPQHF. The CDR3 region has the DNA TGTGCCAGCAGTCGCCTCGTGGGCGGTCAGCCCCAGCATTTT.

This clonotype was counted at least ten times. The V call is TRBV12-3 or TRBV12-4, the J call TRBJ2-5; possible D gene TRBD2, 6 bases. V was pared by 9 bases and J by 5 bases, with 25 bases between. The CDR3 length is 16 residues. The CDR3 DNA reads TGTGCCAGGCGGGGCAGGGTGTCTATTGTCGAGGAGACCCAGTACTTC. Translating it yields CARRGRVSIVEETQYF.

In its sample, this clonotype was seen many times. CDR3 in amino acids: CAWSALDLPKNEQFF. In nucleotides, the CDR3 is TGTGCCTGGAGTGCTCTCGACCTCCCGAAAAATGAGCAGTTCTTC. V and J are TRBV30 and TRBJ2-1; no firm D call. V was pared by 1 base and J by 7 bases, with 17 bases between. CDR3 length: 15 residues. CDR1 and CDR2 from the germline V gene are GTSNPN and SVGIG (reference sequence).

On this clonotype: A junction end diverges from the germline sequence, so it may reflect a read error. This chain connects TRBV6-5 to TRBJ1-5, with no clear D. The CDR3 consists of 12 residues. CDR1 MNHEY and CDR2 SVGAGI come from the germline V gene. The CDR3 nucleotides are TGTGCCAGTGGTCATAGCAATCAGTCCCAGCATTTT. Protein product: CASGHSNQSQHF.

The sample holds a few counts of this clonotype. A read error may account for a junction end that differs from germline. This chain's CDR3 is CTSSPGTSGRPSTDMQYF. The CDR3 DNA is TGTACCAGCAGCCCCGGGACTAGCGGGAGACCTAGCACAGATATGCAGTATTTT. This chain links TRBV11-3 with TRBJ2-3; 14 nucleotides agree with TRBD2. The CDR3 is made up of 18 amino acids. Germline CDR1 reads SGHNT; CDR2 reads YENEEA.

In its sample, this clonotype was seen many times. V is TRBV10-3 and J is TRBJ2-3, with 8 bases identical to TRBD2. After removal of 6 bases from V and 2 bases from J, the junction contained 13 bases not matched to a gene. The CDR3 is made up of 17 amino acids. The germline V gene encodes CDR1 ENHRY and CDR2 SYGVKD. Written as DNA, the CDR3 is TGTGCCATCAGAAAAGGGACTAGTGGCCCACTCACAGATACGCAGTATTTT. It is translated as CAIRKGTSGPLTDTQYF.

This clonotype appeared many times. In nucleotides, the CDR3 is TGTGCCAGCAGGTACAGGGGGTCTGGCGAGCAGTACTTC. Translated, it gives CASRYRGSGEQYF. This chain uses TRBV12-3 or TRBV12-4 with TRBJ2-7; 8 bases map to TRBD1. Trimming removed 6 bases from V and 6 bases from J; junction bases left unmatched: 7. The CDR3 runs to 13 residues.

Ten or more counts support this clonotype. This chain connects TRBV7-9 to TRBJ2-2; 10 bases fit TRBD2. The V segment lost 5 bases and the J segment 6 bases; nucleotides outside the gene matches: 9. The CDR3 is 16 residues long. Germline V gene data show CDR1 as SEHNR and CDR2 as FQNEAQ (reference sequence). In nucleotides, the CDR3 is TGTGCCAGCAGCGCAACTAGCGGGACGTACCCCGGGGAGCTGTTTTTT. Translation gives CASSATSGTYPGELFF. Full variable domain (missing parts from reference TRBV7-9 and TRBJ2-2): DTGVSQNPRHKITKRGQNVTFRCDPISEHNRLYWYRQTLGQGPEFLTYFQNEAQLEKSRLLSDRFSAERPKGSFSTLEIQRTEQGDSAMYLCASSATSGTYPGELFFGEGSRLTVL.

A remark on this clonotype: An end of the junction differs from the germline gene, which may be a read error. The CDR3 reads CASSLTGGVYEQYF. The CDR3 region has the DNA TGTGCCAGCAGCTTGACAGGGGGCGTCTACGAGCAGTACTTT. V is TRBV5-4 and J is TRBJ2-7, with 9 positions matching TRBD1. Germline V gives CDR1 SGHNT, CDR2 YYREEE (reference sequence). CDR3 length: 14 amino acids.

The V call is TRBV6-5, the J call TRBJ2-1, with D possibly being TRBD1 or TRBD2 (5 bases each). This CDR3 contains 15 residues. V lost 10 bases, J lost 3 bases, and 19 bases lay in between. CDR1 and CDR2 from the germline V gene are MNHEY and SVGAGI. The CDR3 DNA sequence: TGTGCCACCAGAGTGGGACCGCGGGTCTACAATGAGCAGTTCTTC. As protein: CATRVGPRVYNEQFF.

The J gene is TRBJ2-3, the V gene TRBV20-1, with D unclear. The germline gives CDR1 DFQATT, CDR2 SNEGSKA (reference sequence). V was trimmed by 3 bases and J by 7 bases, leaving 11 bases between them. This CDR3 is 12 amino acids long. Here the CDR3 DNA reads TGCAGTGCTAGTATCCTTGCCTATACGCAGTATTTT. Amino acids: CSASILAYTQYF.

This clonotype has a count of ten or more. CDR3 sequence reads: CASSSGTSGRQETQYF. The DNA of the CDR3 is TGTGCCAGCAGTAGCGGGACTAGCGGGAGACAAGAGACCCAGTACTTC. This sequence joins TRBV6-1 and TRBJ2-5, with 14 bases matching TRBD2. Germline V gene data show CDR1 as MNHNS and CDR2 as SASEGT. After removal of 5 bases from V and 2 bases from J, the junction contained 4 bases not matched to a gene. The CDR3 is made up of 16 amino acids.

This sequence joins TRBV20-1 and TRBJ2-5, with no clear D. The CDR3 has 15 amino acids. Germline CDR1 is DFQATT and CDR2 is SNEGSKA (reference sequence). CDR3 sequence (DNA): TGCAATGCGAAGAAAACGAACACTTTTAAAGAGACCCAGTACTTC. Translated, it gives CNAKKTNTFKETQYF.